The rows below give T cell receptor beta chains drawn from one sample of a study of T cell repertoires in cytomegalovirus infection. TCRdb re-called the reads through MiXCR, storing one row per CDR3 protein. The sample has around 74,000 distinct CDR3 sequences; more than 3% are singletons. The specimen sequenced was PBMCs. All receptors come from a human donor in good health (CMV status not recorded). Some clones in this sample may be carry-over from other donors' samples. Each CDR3 is given with its conserved first and last residue. D genes are given only for firm matches. Clone sizes are shown as how often the clone was seen (once, few, many) or a class if it is expanded.

abundance	v_gene	d_gene	j_gene	CDR3aa	CDR3nt
many	TRBV9	TRBD1	TRBJ1-2	CASSVAGQGYGYTF	TGTGCCAGCAGCGTAGCGGGACAGGGCTATGGCTACACCTTC
many	TRBV12-3/TRBV12-4	TRBD1	TRBJ2-3	CASSGTGAQDTQYF	TGTGCCAGCAGCGGGACAGGGGCGCAAGATACGCAGTATTTT
many	TRBV20-1	TRBD2	TRBJ2-1	CSARPGGNEQFF	TGCAGTGCTAGGCCGGGGGGGAATGAGCAGTTCTTC
many	TRBV7-9	NA	TRBJ1-1	CASSRTRSNTEAFF	TGTGCCAGCAGCCGGACACGGAGTAACACTGAAGCTTTCTTT
many	TRBV28	NA	TRBJ2-5	CASSPSDREETQYF	TGTGCCAGCAGTCCCTCGGACCGGGAAGAGACCCAGTACTTC
many	TRBV6-1	NA	TRBJ2-4	CASSEFVAKNIQYF	TGTGCCAGCAGTGAATTCGTAGCCAAAAACATTCAGTACTTC
many	TRBV5-4	NA	TRBJ1-1	CASSRPGLNTEAFF	TGTGCCAGCAGCCGTCCTGGCTTGAACACTGAAGCTTTCTTT
many	TRBV7-2	TRBD1	TRBJ1-1	CASSSPITGTVNTEAFF	TGTGCCAGCAGCTCGCCTATAACAGGGACAGTGAACACTGAAGCTTTCTTT
many	TRBV7-9	NA	TRBJ1-6	CASSQDRLDSPLHF	TGTGCCAGCAGTCAAGACAGGTTGGATTCACCCCTCCACTTT
many	TRBV7-2	TRBD2	TRBJ2-1	CASTAGGSSYNEQFF	TGTGCCAGCACCGCCGGGGGGAGCTCCTACAATGAGCAGTTCTTC
many	TRBV7-2	NA	TRBJ1-5	CASSPQVTSNQPQHF	TGTGCCAGCAGCCCTCAAGTTACGAGCAATCAGCCCCAGCATTTT
many	TRBV9	NA	TRBJ2-7	CASSVRTGSYEQYF	TGTGCCAGCAGCGTAAGGACCGGGTCCTACGAGCAGTACTTC
many	TRBV7-3	NA	TRBJ1-1	CASSLSRLNTEAFF	TGTGCCAGCAGCTTAAGTAGGTTGAACACTGAAGCTTTCTTT
many	TRBV10-3	NA	TRBJ2-1	CAISERPVDNEQFF	TGTGCCATCAGTGAACGGCCGGTGGACAATGAGCAGTTCTTC
many	TRBV4-2	NA	TRBJ2-5	CASSQATIQTQYF	TGTGCCAGCAGCCAAGCAACGATTCAGACCCAGTACTTC
many	TRBV10-3	NA	TRBJ2-3	CAISELSADTQYF	TGTGCCATCAGTGAACTGTCAGCAGATACGCAGTATTTT
many	TRBV7-2	TRBD1	TRBJ1-6	CASSLTGVAYNSPLHF	TGTGCCAGCAGCTTGACAGGGGTGGCCTATAATTCACCCCTCCACTTT
many	TRBV7-8	NA	TRBJ2-7	CASSPRDVNEQYF	TGTGCCAGCAGCCCCCGGGACGTTAACGAGCAGTACTTC